This paragraph covers one T cell receptor beta chain sequence. It has no known antigen specificity. Base qualities are missing; no much larger clone stands one base away. The entry originates in a study of STAT3 mutations in large granular lymphocyte leukemia (dated by TCRdb to between 2018 and 2021). At the level of the whole study: Roughly half of the T-LGLL patients who were sequenced longitudinally carried canonical activating STAT3 mutations. Each patient was sequenced at an average of roughly 3.7 time points, ranging from 2 to 8 samplings. Eighteen representative T-LGLL cases were selected from an initial cohort of a few hundred LGL patients for longitudinal TCRbeta and STAT3 sequencing. Over half of the T-LGLL patients were given one or more immunosuppressive therapy regimens, and 30% to 45% of the treated patients had a hematologic response. As controls, the study also included longitudinal sequencing of two patients with natural killer LGL leukemia. To reconstruct clonal hierarchy and dynamics, serial deep sequencing of TCRbeta CDR3 and STAT3 was performed in patients with T-cell large granular lymphocyte leukemia. Paper-wide results and their limitations: In about 35% of the 18 patients, TCR clonotype switching occurred after therapy, and every newly emerging clone was STAT3 wild type. Because no samples were available when a clone first appeared, clonal expansion had to be inferred from samplings taken at other points. Because codominant clonotypes persisted in some patients, a small but highly pathogenic clone may have been missed. At least one immunodominant TCRbeta clonotype was present in every T-LGLL patient, and multiple immunodominant subclonotypes appeared in about half of the T-LGLL patients. Linking therapy response to changes in TCR clonal burden was complicated by variable intervals between samplings and by differing treatment regimens. Several patients had a dominant TCR clone burden greater than the STAT3 mutant burden, which suggests that the STAT3 mutation arose secondarily within a clone that had already expanded.

An Illumina MiSeq was used to sequence the TCRbeta libraries, yielding an average of about 42,000 productive templates per sample. The immunoSEQ assay, which uses multiplex PCR amplification, was used to generate TCRbeta CDR3 libraries. The original methods were these. Repertoire diversity was calculated as previously defined, with values near 0 taken to indicate extremely monoclonal samples. Here the immuneACCESS table is served through TCRdb, limited to in-frame sequences with V and J called. Missing clones are a known gap in these copies; in checked studies unresolved V genes cover under half, and the rest lacks a known reason. D and trimming come from the DNA, and the V and J calls and clone size come from that table. This sample lists under 5,500 clones; approximately 80% were detected once. The top ten hold around four fifths of the sample. The same DNA, extracted from blood mononuclear cells, served for both TCR sequencing and STAT3 sequencing.

The clonotype comes from a man aged 40-50 years with T-cell large granular lymphocyte leukemia. Some clones in this sample may be carry-over from other donors' samples. The age is the age at diagnosis. The sample consisted of peripheral blood mononuclear cells.

The DNA sequence is given as TGTGCCAGCAGCGTCAGGCCCCTTGACACTGAAGCTTTCTTT. This sequence encodes CASSVRPLDTEAFF. The receptor chain draws on TRBV9 and TRBJ1-1; the D gene is not confidently resolved. The germline V gene sets CDR1 to SGDLS and CDR2 to YYNGEE. The CDR3 runs 14 amino acids, cysteine and phenylalanine included. The sequence is cut down to CDR3 DNA, 42 bases in frame from base 1. V is clipped by 2 bases and J by 3 bases, and the sequence between their germline boundaries is 11 bases long.